The 4 T cell receptor beta chains below all came from one sample that was sequenced in a study of blood T cell repertoires in COVID-19. The table came from immunoSEQ multiplex PCR; TCRdb's copy has only in-frame clones and leaves some out. The sample lists about 100,000 clones, 80% to 90% occurring once. Source material: peripheral blood. The receptors derive from a man in his 60s with acute or convalescent COVID-19.

The chain joins TRBV10-2 to TRBJ2-1; 9 bases line up with TRBD2. This CDR3 has 14 amino acids. J gave up 5 bases and V 3 bases, and 2 bases lay outside the gene matches. CDR1 WSHSY and CDR2 SAAADI come from the germline V gene. This chain's CDR3 is CASSDSGGNNEQFF. CDR3 bases: TGCGCCAGCAGTGATAGCGGGGGTAACAATGAGCAGTTCTTC.

V gene TRBV9 combines with J gene TRBJ1-6, with 7 bases fitting TRBD1. CDR1 and CDR2 from the germline V gene are SGDLS and YYNGEE. Germline trimming cut 0 bases from V and 6 bases from J; bases unmatched to any gene: 6. This CDR3 has 16 residues. CDR3 in DNA: TGTGCCAGCAGCGTAGATGGAGGACAGGCTAATTCACCCCTCCACTTT. This translates into CASSVDGGQANSPLHF.

This clone was counted a single time. The rearrangement uses TRBV6-5 and TRBJ1-5; TRBD1 aligns across 7 bases. The CDR3 consists of 14 residues. V shed 5 bases, J shed 8 bases, and the junction held 9 bases outside the gene matches. Per germline, CDR1 MNHEY and CDR2 SVGAGI. The chain's CDR3 is CASSRDRVGKPQHF. The CDR3 DNA reads as TGTGCCAGCAGTCGAGACAGGGTAGGAAAGCCCCAGCATTTT.

The V gene is TRBV10-1, the J gene TRBJ1-1; D perhaps matches TRBD1 (6 bases). The CDR3 is made up of 14 amino acids. CDR1 is WNHNN, CDR2 SYGVQD, per germline (reference sequence). Trimming shortened V by 6 bases and J by 1 base, and 12 bases separated the two germline ends. Here the CDR3 reads CASSTGKRNTEAFF. Written as DNA, the CDR3 is TGCGCCAGCAGCACAGGGAAGCGGAACACTGAAGCTTTCTTT.